Following are 25 T cell receptor beta chains from one sample sequenced in a study of a mutant IDH1 vaccine in newly diagnosed glioma. Time point given: week 23, last vaccination. Vaccine doses each comprised 300 ug of mutant IDH1 20-mer peptide, with topical imiquimod. No antigens are known for them. Repertoires were generated with immunoSEQ multiplex PCR, while TCRdb's copy carries only in-frame clones and drops some. The sample records about 44,000 clones, roughly 90% being singletons. Sequenced here: PBMCs, sampled from a glioma patient whose treatment included an IDH1 peptide vaccine. The receptors were sampled from a middle-aged man with glioma.

The V gene is TRBV19, the J gene TRBJ1-4; TRBD1 might be the D (5 bases). V was cut by 9 bases and J by 7 bases, with 21 bases left in between. The CDR3 has 15 residues. Germline V gives CDR1 LNHDA, CDR2 SQIVND (reference sequence). The CDR3 loop is CASRSWGGQSEKLFF. For the CDR3, the DNA is TGTGCCAGCCGATCGTGGGGGGGTCAAAGTGAAAAACTGTTTTTT. The entire variable domain, with the rest obtained from reference TRBV19 and TRBJ1-4, is as follows: DGGITQSPKYLFRKEGQNVTLSCEQNLNHDAMYWYRQDPGQGLRLIYYSQIVNDFQKGDIAEGYSVSREKKESFPLTVTSAQKNPTAFYLCASRSWGGQSEKLFFGSGTQLSVL.

The chain is built from TRBV18 and TRBJ1-3, with D maybe TRBD1 (5 bases). CDR3 size: 17 residues. Germline V gene sequence: CDR1 KGHSH, CDR2 LQKENI. V was pared by 0 bases and J by 0 bases, with 12 bases between. This CDR3 is CASSPPNPGLSGNTIYF. CDR3 DNA: TGTGCCAGCTCACCACCCAACCCGGGACTCTCTGGAAACACCATATATTTT. The complete variable domain, with remaining parts taken from reference TRBV18 and TRBJ1-3, reads NAGVMQNPRHLVRRRGQEARLRCSPMKGHSHVYWYRQLPEEGLKFMVYLQKENIIDESGMPKERFSAEFPKEGPSILRIQQVVRGDSAAYFCASSPPNPGLSGNTIYFGEGSWLTVV.

This sequence joins TRBV29-1 and TRBJ2-4; a possible D gene is TRBD2 (5 bases). V dropped 4 bases and J dropped 6 bases, with 13 bases sitting between them. This CDR3 is built from 13 residues. Germline V gene data show CDR1 as SQVTM and CDR2 as ANQGSEA. CDR3 sequence (DNA): TGCAGCGTTGTGGGGAGCACGAGAAACATTCAGTACTTC. As protein: CSVVGSTRNIQYF.

J is TRBJ1-2 and V is TRBV14, with 10 bases matching TRBD1. Per the germline V gene, CDR1 is SGHDN and CDR2 is FVKESK. The ends lost 4 bases at V and 4 bases at J; junction bases unmatched: 0. This CDR3 region has 13 residues. The CDR3 DNA reads TGTGCCAGCAGCCGGGACAGGGGCTATGGCTACACCTTC. It yields the protein CASSRDRGYGYTF.

The V call is TRBV15, the J call TRBJ2-6; D is ambiguous. CDR1 is LNHNV, CDR2 YYDKDF, per germline (reference sequence). The CDR3 is 16 residues long. V was cut by 0 bases and J by 0 bases, with 6 bases left in between. The DNA of the CDR3 is TGTGCCACCAGCAGAGATTGGAGCTCTGGGGCCAACGTCCTGACTTTC. Translated, it gives CATSRDWSSGANVLTF.

The chain employs TRBV13 and TRBJ2-7; 8 nucleotides line up with TRBD2. Germline V gene lookup returns CDR1 PRHDT and CDR2 FYEKMQ (reference sequence). Trimming took 4 bases from V and 0 from J; bases not matched to a gene: 8. This CDR3 is built from 16 residues. CDR3 nucleotide sequence: TGTGCCAGCAGCTGGCAAAGCGGGAGTCTCTCCTACGAGCAGTACTTC. The encoded protein is CASSWQSGSLSYEQYF.

This clone appeared a single time. The chain is built from TRBV2 and TRBJ2-1; either TRBD1 or TRBD2 may supply D (5 bases each). Germline V gene sequence: CDR1 SNHLY, CDR2 FYNNEI. Trimming removed 8 bases from V and 4 bases from J, with 18 bases in between. This CDR3 is 15 amino acids long. CDR3 residues: CASQLPGPSYNEQFF. For the CDR3, the DNA is TGTGCCAGCCAACTTCCGGGACCCTCATACAATGAGCAGTTCTTC.

A note on this clone: Other DNA sequences in the same sample also yield this CDR3. The chain links TRBV4-3 to TRBJ1-1; TRBD1 matches at 8 bases. The V and J ends lost 4 bases and 1 base, in that order; junction bases with no gene match: 2. Germline V gene sequence: CDR1 LGHNA, CDR2 YSLEER. The CDR3 is 14 residues long. CDR3 in DNA: TGCGCCAGCAGCCTCGGGACAGGGAACACTGAAGCTTTCTTT. Translation gives CASSLGTGNTEAFF.

The J gene is TRBJ2-3, the V gene TRBV6-5; no definite D call. CDR3 length equals 13 residues. Trimming took off 6 bases at V and 3 bases at J, with 10 bases between the two ends. The V gene's germline CDR1 is MNHEY and CDR2 SVGAGI. In nucleotides, the CDR3 is TGTGCCAGCAGGGCGTTCGGGACAGATACGCAGTATTTT. It is translated as CASRAFGTDTQYF.

This clone was picked up a small number of times. The V and J genes are TRBV7-9 and TRBJ1-1; D possibly corresponds to TRBD1 (5 bases). Germline CDR1 SEHNR, CDR2 FQNEAQ (reference sequence). CDR3 size: 14 residues. The V gene lost 5 bases and the J gene lost 5 bases, with 15 bases spanning the gap. In DNA, the CDR3 is TGTGCCAGCAGCCCCGCTGGGGGGATGACTGAAGCTTTCTTT. It yields the protein CASSPAGGMTEAFF.

This rearrangement joins TRBV7-8 to TRBJ1-1, with 7 bases matching TRBD1. This CDR3 has 14 amino acids. The germline gives CDR1 SGHVS, CDR2 FQNEAQ. V trimming: 5 bases; J trimming: 2 bases; junction bases outside the gene matches: 5. The CDR3 is CASSNRQGNTEAFF. Written as DNA, the CDR3 is TGTGCCAGCAGCAACCGACAGGGCAACACTGAAGCTTTCTTT.

The gene calls are TRBV19 and TRBJ2-7; D ambiguous. V was clipped by 6 bases and J by 5 bases, with 17 bases between them. This CDR3 contains 14 residues. CDR1 LNHDA and CDR2 SQIVND come from the germline V gene (reference sequence). The CDR3 DNA reads TGTGCCAGTAGCCACCGGGCAGGCTACCACGAGCAGTACTTC. This sequence encodes CASSHRAGYHEQYF.

This chain joins TRBV19 and TRBJ2-2, with 9 bases identical to TRBD2. This CDR3 region has 15 residues. Trimming cost V 9 bases and J 6 bases; bases outside gene matches: 11. CDR1 is LNHDA, CDR2 SQIVND, per germline (reference sequence). CDR3 nucleotides: TGTGCCAGCCCTGGGGGACTAGCAGCTCCCGGGGAGCTGTTTTTT. Its translation is CASPGGLAAPGELFF.

The chain has TRBV5-1 and TRBJ2-3; D is possibly TRBD2 (6 bases). The germline V and J ends were trimmed by 0 bases and 4 bases, with 12 bases remaining between them. Germline lookup yields CDR1 SGHRS and CDR2 YFSETQ. The CDR3 consists of 15 residues. The CDR3 loop is CASSLGTNKPDTQYF. The CDR3, as DNA: TGCGCCAGCAGCTTGGGGACTAACAAACCAGATACGCAGTATTTT.

V gene TRBV5-4 combines with J gene TRBJ2-3; D gene ambiguous. The CDR3 loop spans 15 amino acids. The V and J ends lost 4 bases and 3 bases respectively, with 15 bases between them. Germline values: CDR1 SGHNT, CDR2 YYREEE (reference sequence). The CDR3: CASSRSTLGTDTQYF. The CDR3 DNA follows: TGTGCCAGCAGCCGAAGTACCTTAGGTACAGATACGCAGTATTTT.

This chain connects TRBV4-3 to TRBJ2-7; D is unresolved. CDR3 length equals 13 residues. CDR1 and CDR2 (germline): LGHNA, YSLEER. Trimming took 0 bases from V and 6 from J, leaving 9 bases between them. CDR3 nucleotide sequence: TGCGCCAGCAGCCAAGATGGCCAGCTCGAGCAGTACTTC. Translating gives CASSQDGQLEQYF.

This chain uses TRBV11-3 with TRBJ2-7; the D is unclear. V lost 1 base and J 2 bases, leaving 12 bases between the germline ends. CDR1 is SGHNT and CDR2 is YENEEA in the germline V gene. CDR3 length equals 15 residues. The CDR3 nucleotides read TGTGCCAGCAGCTTAGTGGGCGGACCTACCTACGAGCAGTACTTC. Its protein product is CASSLVGGPTYEQYF. The full variable domain, rest sourced from reference TRBV11-3 and TRBJ2-7, is EAGVVQSPRYKIIEKKQPVAFWCNPISGHNTLYWYLQNLGQGPELLIRYENEEAVDDSQLPKDRFSAERLKGVDSTLKIQPAELGDSAVYLCASSLVGGPTYEQYFGPGTRLTVT.

The rearrangement joins TRBV28 to TRBJ1-4; a weak D match, TRBD1 (5 bases). The V end lost 5 bases, the J end lost 6 bases, and 10 bases lay between the germline ends. Germline CDR1 and CDR2: MDHEN and SYDVKM. This CDR3 has 13 amino acids. The CDR3 region is CASSAGGDEKLFF. The CDR3 region has the DNA TGTGCCAGCAGTGCCGGGGGTGATGAAAAACTGTTTTTT.

V gene TRBV5-4 combines with J gene TRBJ1-5; D uncertain. In germline, CDR1 is SGHNT, CDR2 YYREEE (reference sequence). V lost 4 bases and J lost 1, with 12 bases in between. The CDR3 loop spans 15 amino acids. CDR3 coding DNA: TGTGCCAGCAGCCTTGACGGTCGAAGCAATCAGCCCCAGCATTTT. It encodes CASSLDGRSNQPQHF. Full variable domain (rest looked up from reference TRBV5-4 and TRBJ1-5): ETGVTQSPTHLIKTRGQQVTLRCSSQSGHNTVSWYQQALGQGPQFIFQYYREEENGRGNFPPRFSGLQFPNYSSELNVNALELDDSALYLCASSLDGRSNQPQHFGDGTRLSIL.

The chain is built from TRBV2 and TRBJ1-5; 7 nucleotides agree with TRBD1. Germline trimming cut 0 bases from V and 6 bases from J; bases unmatched to any gene: 5. The CDR3 spans 15 residues. Looked up from germline, CDR1 is SNHLY and CDR2 is FYNNEI. In nucleotides, the CDR3 is TGTGCCAGCAGTGAAGCCCAGGGGGGCGCTCAGCCCCAGCATTTT. Protein product: CASSEAQGGAQPQHF.

Here the CDR3 DNA reads TGTGCCACCAATTGGGACCTAGTGGGGAACACTGAAGCTTTCTTT. Protein sequence: CATNWDLVGNTEAFF. The chain recombines TRBV15 with TRBJ1-1; possible D gene TRBD1, 5 bases. CDR3 length: 15 residues. With 7 bases removed from V and 1 base from J, the gap between germline ends came to 16 bases. The germline gives CDR1 LNHNV, CDR2 YYDKDF (reference sequence).

The CDR3 DNA is TGTGCCAGCAGCGGGCGGCGGGCCAGGACTCCAGCTAACTATGGCTACACCTTC. This translates into CASSGRRARTPANYGYTF. V gene TRBV4-2 combines with J gene TRBJ1-2; D uncertain. The CDR3 is made up of 18 amino acids. V gave up 5 bases and J gave up 0 bases, with 22 bases separating them. CDR1 is LGHNA and CDR2 is YNFKEQ in the germline V gene.

This clone is a singleton in its sample. The chain is built from TRBV5-5 and TRBJ2-3; D remains ambiguous. V gave up 3 bases and J gave up 6 bases, with 11 bases separating them. Germline V gene sequence: CDR1 SGHKS, CDR2 YYEKEE (reference sequence). The CDR3 runs 13 residues. CDR3 amino acids: CASSSVMFDTQYF. The CDR3 DNA sequence: TGTGCCAGCAGCTCCGTAATGTTCGATACGCAGTATTTT.

V and J are TRBV27 and TRBJ2-1; tentatively, D is TRBD1 (6 bases). This CDR3 spans 14 amino acids. CDR1 is MNHEY, CDR2 SMNVEV, per germline (reference sequence). The germline V and J ends were trimmed by 3 bases and 2 bases, with 8 bases remaining between them. CDR3 DNA sequence: TGTGCCAGCAGTTTCCGGGACACCTACAATGAGCAGTTCTTC. Translating it yields CASSFRDTYNEQFF.

The chain carries TRBV6-5 and TRBJ1-1; 11 bases map to TRBD1. The CDR3 totals 15 residues. Germline V gives CDR1 MNHEY, CDR2 SVGAGI. J lost 5 bases, V lost 8 bases, and 10 bases had no gene match. This CDR3 is CASRIAGTGGTEAFF. Written as DNA, the CDR3 is TGTGCCAGCCGGATCGCCGGGACAGGGGGGACTGAAGCTTTCTTT.